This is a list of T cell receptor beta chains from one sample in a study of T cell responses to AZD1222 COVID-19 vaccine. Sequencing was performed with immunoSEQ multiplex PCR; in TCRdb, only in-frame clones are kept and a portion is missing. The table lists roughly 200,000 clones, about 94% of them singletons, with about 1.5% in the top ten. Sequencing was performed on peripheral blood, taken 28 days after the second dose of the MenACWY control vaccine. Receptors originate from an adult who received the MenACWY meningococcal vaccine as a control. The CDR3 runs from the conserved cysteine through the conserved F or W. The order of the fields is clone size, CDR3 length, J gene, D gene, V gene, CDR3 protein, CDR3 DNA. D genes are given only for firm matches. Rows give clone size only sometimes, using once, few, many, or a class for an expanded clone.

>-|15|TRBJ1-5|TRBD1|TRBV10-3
CAIRDSGGFGQPQHF
TGTGCCATCAGAGACTCAGGGGGCTTTGGTCAGCCCCAGCATTTT
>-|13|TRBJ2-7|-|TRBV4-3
CASSQDTYYEQYF
TGCGCCAGCAGCCAAGACACCTACTACGAGCAGTACTTC
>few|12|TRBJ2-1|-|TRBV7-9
CASSLGFNEQFF
TGTGCCAGCAGTTTGGGCTTCAATGAGCAGTTCTTC
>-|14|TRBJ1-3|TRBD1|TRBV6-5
CASRRTNRGDTIYF
TGTGCCAGCAGAAGGACAAACAGGGGAGACACCATATATTTT
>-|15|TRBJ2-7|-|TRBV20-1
CSASSLVRSLYEQYF
TGCAGTGCTAGTTCCTTGGTAAGGAGCCTCTACGAGCAGTACTTC
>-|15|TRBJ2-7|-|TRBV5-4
CASSSPGRASYEQYF
TGTGCCAGCAGCTCCCCCGGACGGGCTTCCTACGAGCAGTACTTC
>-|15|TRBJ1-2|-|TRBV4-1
CASSQDPDSGYGYTF
TGCGCCAGCAGCCAAGACCCCGACAGCGGGTATGGCTACACCTTC
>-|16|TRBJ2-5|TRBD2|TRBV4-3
CASSQGKRGELETQYF
TGCGCCAGCAGCCAAGGGAAACGGGGGGAGTTGGAGACCCAGTACTTC
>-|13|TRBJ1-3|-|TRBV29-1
CSVERGSGNTIYF
TGCAGCGTTGAAAGGGGGTCTGGAAACACCATATATTTT
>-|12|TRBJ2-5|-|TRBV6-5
CASSYSGETQYF
TGTGCCAGCAGTTACTCGGGAGAGACCCAGTACTTC
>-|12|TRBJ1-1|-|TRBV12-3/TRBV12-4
CASSLGTWVAFF
TGTGCCAGCAGTTTGGGGACGTGGGTAGCTTTCTTT
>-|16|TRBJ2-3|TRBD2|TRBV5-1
CASSPGLAGGRDTQYF
TGCGCCAGCAGCCCGGGGCTAGCGGGGGGGCGAGATACGCAGTATTTT
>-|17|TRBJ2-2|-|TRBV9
CASSAGLGGVDSGELFF
TGTGCCAGCAGCGCCGGGCTTGGGGGCGTGGATTCCGGGGAGCTGTTTTTT
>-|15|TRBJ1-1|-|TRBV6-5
CASSYSGGEGTEAFF
TGTGCCAGCAGTTACTCGGGGGGCGAGGGCACTGAAGCTTTCTTT
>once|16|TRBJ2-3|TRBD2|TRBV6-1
CASSEPAGGGADTQYF
TGTGCCAGCAGTGAACCAGCGGGGGGCGGAGCGGATACGCAGTATTTT
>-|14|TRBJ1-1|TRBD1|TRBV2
CASSEGQGYTEAFF
TGTGCCAGCAGTGAAGGACAGGGATACACTGAAGCTTTCTTT
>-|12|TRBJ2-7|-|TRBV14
CASSHGRFEQYF
TGTGCCAGCAGCCACGGCCGCTTCGAGCAGTACTTC
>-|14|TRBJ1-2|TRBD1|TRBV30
CAWSRDRINYGYTF
TGTGCCTGGAGCCGGGACAGGATTAACTATGGCTACACCTTC
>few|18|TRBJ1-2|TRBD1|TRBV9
CASSERPRTGGGGYGYTF
TGTGCCAGCAGCGAAAGACCTCGAACAGGGGGCGGCGGCTATGGCTACACCTTC
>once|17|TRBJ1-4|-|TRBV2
CASSEGGNVATNEKLFF
TGTGCCAGCTCCGAAGGGGGGAACGTAGCAACTAATGAAAAACTGTTTTTT
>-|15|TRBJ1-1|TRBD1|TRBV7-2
CASSLGDRLNTEAFF
TGTGCCAGCAGCTTAGGGGACAGGTTGAACACTGAAGCTTTCTTT
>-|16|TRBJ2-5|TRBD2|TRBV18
CASSPPARGGQETQYF
TGTGCCAGCTCTCCACCGGCGCGGGGGGGACAAGAGACCCAGTACTTC
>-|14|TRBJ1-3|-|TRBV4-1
CASSQDPSGNTIYF
TGCGCCAGCAGCCAAGATCCCTCTGGAAACACCATATATTTT
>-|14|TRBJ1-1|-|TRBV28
CASSSGEVNTEAFF
TGTGCCAGCAGTTCCGGGGAGGTGAACACTGAAGCTTTCTTT
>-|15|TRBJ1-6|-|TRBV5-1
CASSLEVQSNSPLHF
TGCGCCAGCAGCTTGGAGGTGCAGTCAAATTCACCCCTCCACTTT
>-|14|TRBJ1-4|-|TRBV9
CASSPTGLREKLFF
TGTGCCAGCAGCCCAACAGGGCTTAGGGAAAAACTGTTTTTT
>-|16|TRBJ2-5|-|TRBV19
CASSIVLGAGQETQYF
TGTGCCAGTAGTATAGTACTGGGAGCGGGCCAAGAGACCCAGTACTTC
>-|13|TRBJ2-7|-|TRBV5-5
CASSPGHQYEQYF
TGTGCCAGCAGCCCGGGACACCAATACGAGCAGTACTTC
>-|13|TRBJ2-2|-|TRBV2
CASKAEYTGELFF
TGTGCCAGCAAGGCCGAGTACACCGGGGAGCTGTTTTTT
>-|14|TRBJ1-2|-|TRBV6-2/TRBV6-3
CASSYGQEYYGYTF
TGTGCCAGCAGTTACGGTCAGGAATACTATGGCTACACCTTC
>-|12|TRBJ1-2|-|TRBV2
CASSGDIHGYTF
TGTGCCAGCAGTGGGGATATCCATGGCTACACCTTC
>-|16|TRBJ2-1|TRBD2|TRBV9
CASSSSLAGRYNEQFF
TGTGCCAGCAGCTCCTCGCTAGCGGGACGATACAATGAGCAGTTCTTC
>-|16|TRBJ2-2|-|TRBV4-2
CASSQAQPSNTGELFF
TGTGCCAGCAGCCAAGCCCAACCGTCCAACACCGGGGAGCTGTTTTTT
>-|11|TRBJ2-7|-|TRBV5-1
CASSLGHEQYF
TGCGCCAGCAGCTTGGGACATGAGCAGTACTTC
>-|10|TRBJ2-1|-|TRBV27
CASSYNEQFF
TGTGCCAGCTCGTACAATGAGCAGTTCTTC
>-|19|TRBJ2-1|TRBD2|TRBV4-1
CASSQAGISGGEIHNEQFF
TGCGCCAGCAGCCAAGCGGGAATTAGCGGGGGGGAAATTCACAATGAGCAGTTCTTC
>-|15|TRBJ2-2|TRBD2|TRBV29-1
CSVRERGLNTGELFF
TGCAGCGTTCGGGAGCGGGGGTTAAACACCGGGGAGCTGTTTTTT
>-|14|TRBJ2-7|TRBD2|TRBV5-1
CASSSAGTLYEQYF
TGCGCCAGCAGCTCAGCGGGGACCCTCTACGAGCAGTACTTC